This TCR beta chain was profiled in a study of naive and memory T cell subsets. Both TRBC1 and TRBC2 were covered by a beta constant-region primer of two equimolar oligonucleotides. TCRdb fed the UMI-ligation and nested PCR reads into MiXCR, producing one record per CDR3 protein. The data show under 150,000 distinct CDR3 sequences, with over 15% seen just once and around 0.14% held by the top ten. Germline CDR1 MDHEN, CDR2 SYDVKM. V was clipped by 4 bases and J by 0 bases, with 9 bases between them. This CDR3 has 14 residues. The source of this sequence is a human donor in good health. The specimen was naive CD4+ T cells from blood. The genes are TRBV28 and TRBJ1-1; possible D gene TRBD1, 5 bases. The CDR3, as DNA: TGTGCCAGCAGTTCGACAGTTTTGAACACTGAAGCTTTCTTT. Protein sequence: CASSSTVLNTEAFF. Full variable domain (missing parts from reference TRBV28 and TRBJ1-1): DVKVTQSSRYLVKRTGEKVFLECVQDMDHENMFWYRQDPGLGLRLIYFSYDVKMKEKGDIPEGYSVSREKKERFSLILESASTNQTSMYLCASSSTVLNTEAFFGQGTRLTVV.